The next 21 T cell receptor beta chains were all read from a single sample in a study of T cell repertoires in cytomegalovirus infection. TCRdb recomputed calls from the reads with MiXCR, one row per CDR3 protein. Of approximately 1,000,000 distinct CDR3 sequences in the sample, around 30% were seen once. For these receptors, no antigen is known. Sequencing used cultured CD8+ T cells from PBMCs, obtained from culture after CMV antigen stimulation. The receptors stem from a human donor in good health (CMV status not recorded). Some clones in this sample may be carry-over from other donors' samples.

CDR3 in DNA: TGTGCCAGCAGCTTAGCTGCCGGAGGTGCTTGGGAGCAGTACTTC. It is translated as CASSLAAGGAWEQYF. The genes are TRBV7-6 and TRBJ2-7, with a tentative D call TRBD2 (5 bases). Trimming took off 0 bases at V and 7 bases at J, with 16 bases between the two ends. Germline V gene data show CDR1 as SGHVS and CDR2 as FNYEAQ. CDR3 size: 15 residues.

This clonotype was seen a handful of times. The chain carries TRBV19 and TRBJ1-1; no definite D call. Trimming stripped 5 bases from V and 0 bases from J, with 10 bases between. CDR1 is LNHDA and CDR2 is SQIVND in the germline V gene (reference sequence). The CDR3 is 14 amino acids. CDR3 coding DNA: TGTGCCAGTAGTCCATCATCCCTGAACACTGAAGCTTTCTTT. This translates into CASSPSSLNTEAFF.

This clonotype was counted only a few times. J is TRBJ2-3 and V is TRBV7-2; TRBD2 might be the D (6 bases). The germline V gene encodes CDR1 SGHTA and CDR2 FQGNSA. This CDR3 region has 14 residues. The V gene lost 5 bases and the J gene lost 5 bases, with 14 bases spanning the gap. Here the CDR3 DNA reads TGTGCCAGCAGCCCGTTGGGGAGGTTAGATACGCAGTATTTT. It yields the protein CASSPLGRLDTQYF.

The chain has TRBV11-3 and TRBJ2-1, with D possibly TRBD2 on 6 matching bases. The V and J ends lost 2 bases and 1 base respectively, with 15 bases between them. CDR3 length: 17 residues. Germline lookup yields CDR1 SGHNT and CDR2 YENEEA. Here the CDR3 DNA reads TGTGCCAGCAGCTTACCAATCGGGACTTGGTCCTACAATGAGCAGTTCTTC. Its protein is CASSLPIGTWSYNEQFF.

V gene TRBV6-5 combines with J gene TRBJ2-3; 8 bases are shared with TRBD2. The junction had 6 bases not matched to a gene; V was cut back by 2 bases and J by 2 bases. Germline loops: CDR1 MNHEY, CDR2 SVGAGI. The CDR3 consists of 16 residues. The CDR3 DNA sequence: TGTGCCAGCAGTTACAGTAGCGGGGCGCTCACAGATACGCAGTATTTT. Translated, it gives CASSYSSGALTDTQYF.

Comments on this clonotype: One junction end disagrees with the germline gene, perhaps due to a read error. The J gene is TRBJ2-3, the V gene TRBV7-9; D is uncertain. The germline V gene has CDR1 SEHNR and CDR2 FQNEAQ (reference sequence). This CDR3 has 16 amino acids. CDR3 DNA: TGTGCCAACAGCTCGGGCGGCGATCTCCTCTCAGATACGCAGTATTTT. Translating it yields CANSSGGDLLSDTQYF.

There are many counts of this clonotype. The V and J genes are TRBV7-8 and TRBJ2-3; 15 bases agree with TRBD2. With 0 bases clipped from V and 2 bases from J, the junction kept 6 bases outside the gene matches. CDR1 and CDR2 from the germline V gene are SGHVS and FQNEAQ. The CDR3 spans 19 residues. The chain's CDR3 is CASSLALGLAGGPTDTQYF. CDR3 bases: TGTGCCAGCAGCTTAGCTTTGGGACTAGCGGGGGGCCCCACAGATACGCAGTATTTT.

This chain links TRBV7-6 with TRBJ2-1; D unclear. V was cut by 3 bases and J by 7 bases, with 7 bases left in between. The germline V gene encodes CDR1 SGHVS and CDR2 FNYEAQ. CDR3 length: 12 residues. The CDR3 DNA sequence: TGTGCCAGCAGCTTCTTAGCTAATGAGCAGTTCTTC. The encoded protein is CASSFLANEQFF.

The genes are TRBV27 and TRBJ2-7, with a weak D call TRBD1 (6 bases). The CDR3 loop spans 13 amino acids. Trimming took off 2 bases at V and 6 bases at J, with 11 bases between the two ends. Germline CDR1 reads MNHEY; CDR2 reads SMNVEV (reference sequence). The CDR3 loop reads CASSLALQGEQYF. In DNA, the CDR3 is TGTGCCAGCAGTTTAGCCCTACAGGGCGAGCAGTACTTC.

The chain joins TRBV11-2 to TRBJ1-3; unclear D gene. The V and J ends lost 1 base and 9 bases respectively, with 7 bases between them. The CDR3 is made up of 12 amino acids. CDR1 is SGHAT and CDR2 is FQNNGV in the germline V gene. CDR3 protein: CASSLGSGTIYF. The CDR3 nucleotides read TGTGCCAGCAGCTTAGGGTCGGGCACCATATATTTT.

This rearrangement joins TRBV27 to TRBJ1-1; unclear D gene. The CDR3 length is 15 residues. Trimming removed 7 bases at V and 6 bases at J, with 21 bases between. CDR1 is MNHEY, CDR2 SMNVEV, per germline (reference sequence). The CDR3 region has the DNA TGTGCCAGCATCGAGACAAGGTCTGTCGAGGCTGAAGCTTTCTTT. Encoded protein: CASIETRSVEAEAFF.

With regard to this clonotype: One end of the junction varies from germline; a read error may be responsible. The CDR3 nucleotides read TGCGCCAGCAACCAAGGGAATCAGTCCCAGCATTTT. As protein: CASNQGNQSQHF. The chain carries TRBV4-1 and TRBJ1-5; D ambiguous. CDR3 length equals 12 residues. Germline-derived CDR1 and CDR2 are MGHRA and YSYEKL.

This clonotype was observed a few times. This chain connects TRBV20-1 to TRBJ2-1; D is possibly TRBD1 (6 bases). Trimming stripped 0 bases from V and 7 bases from J, with 10 bases between. This CDR3 contains 13 residues. Germline V gene data show CDR1 as DFQATT and CDR2 as SNEGSKA (reference sequence). CDR3 region: CSAREQGWNEQFF. The CDR3 DNA follows: TGCAGTGCTAGAGAGCAGGGGTGGAATGAGCAGTTCTTC.

This clonotype was counted between two and nine times. This sequence joins TRBV7-8 and TRBJ1-6, with D unresolved. The CDR3 is made up of 16 amino acids. With 2 bases removed from V and 0 bases from J, the gap between germline ends came to 8 bases. Germline V CDR1 and CDR2: SGHVS, FQNEAQ. Written as DNA, the CDR3 is TGTGCCAGCAGCTTACCAGGAGTCTCCTATAATTCACCCCTCCACTTT. Translated, it gives CASSLPGVSYNSPLHF.

This clonotype was counted at least ten times. The chain employs TRBV7-9 and TRBJ2-1, with a tentative D call TRBD2 (5 bases). The germline V and J ends were trimmed by 3 bases and 9 bases, with 12 bases remaining between them. Germline CDR1 reads SEHNR; CDR2 reads FQNEAQ (reference sequence). The CDR3 totals 13 residues. For the CDR3, the DNA is TGTGCCAGCAGCTTTAGCAGCGGTCCTGAGCAGTTCTTC. This codes for CASSFSSGPEQFF.

The chain links TRBV15 to TRBJ2-7; D not certain. Trimming took 0 bases from V and 1 from J, leaving 7 bases between them. Germline values: CDR1 LNHNV, CDR2 YYDKDF (reference sequence). This CDR3 has 14 amino acids. Written as DNA, the CDR3 is TGTGCCACCAGCAGAGATCAACCTTCCTACGAGCAGTACGTC. Translated: CATSRDQPSYEQYV.

The chain joins TRBV7-9 to TRBJ1-2; D not resolved. This CDR3 region has 13 residues. From germline, CDR1 is SEHNR and CDR2 FQNEAQ (reference sequence). Trimming stripped 7 bases from V and 4 bases from J, with 13 bases between. CDR3 protein: CASTSGVPYGYTF. The CDR3 DNA follows: TGTGCCAGCACCTCCGGGGTACCCTATGGCTACACCTTC.

This clonotype was seen at least ten times. The chain combines TRBV6-1 with TRBJ1-1; TRBD1 is a possible D gene (6 bases). V was pared by 6 bases and J by 5 bases, with 25 bases between. The CDR3 loop spans 17 amino acids. Germline CDR1 MNHNS, CDR2 SASEGT. The CDR3 DNA sequence: TGTGCCAGCAGAGGCCCTGGCCGGGGGGCGCGGTATACTGAAGCTTTCTTT. This encodes CASRGPGRGARYTEAFF.

This rearrangement joins TRBV9 to TRBJ1-2; D is unclear. In germline, CDR1 is SGDLS, CDR2 YYNGEE. The CDR3 loop spans 14 amino acids. V lost 3 bases, J lost 4 bases, and 13 bases lay in between. The CDR3 sequence is CASSGGPDPYGYTF. CDR3 DNA sequence: TGTGCCAGCAGCGGAGGTCCAGATCCCTATGGCTACACCTTC.

The rearrangement uses TRBV11-2 and TRBJ2-1; D gene unclear. The length of the CDR3 is 13 residues. V dropped 1 base and J dropped 7 bases, with 8 bases sitting between them. The germline V gene has CDR1 SGHAT and CDR2 FQNNGV. CDR3 amino acids: CASSLGMGNEQFF. For the CDR3, the DNA is TGTGCCAGCAGCTTAGGGATGGGGAATGAGCAGTTCTTC.

This chain uses TRBV5-6 with TRBJ2-4; the D is unclear. The germline V and J ends were trimmed by 0 bases and 6 bases, with 4 bases remaining between them. CDR3 length: 12 amino acids. CDR1 SGHDT and CDR2 YYEEEE come from the germline V gene. In nucleotides, the CDR3 is TGTGCCAGCAGCTTGGGACCAAACATTCAGTACTTC. Translating gives CASSLGPNIQYF.